This TCR beta chain was obtained from a study of siplizumab effects on memory and regulatory T cells. This clone was found a few times. Using a few donor pairs, the authors sequenced unstimulated naive, memory, effector memory and TEMRA subsets. The CDR3 runs to 14 residues. Germline loops: CDR1 MDHEN, CDR2 SYDVKM. V lost 5 bases to trimming and J lost 4 bases, with 9 bases between them. TCRdb keeps only in-frame clones here, not all; method: immunoSEQ multiplex PCR. The data hold tens of thousands of clones, with roughly 85% observed a single time. The rearrangement joins TRBV28 to TRBJ1-6; the D gene is possibly TRBD1 (5 bases). What was sequenced was memory CD4+ T cells sorted from blood. The receptor was isolated from a human donor in good health. Written as DNA, the CDR3 is TGTGCCAGCAGTCGCTCAGGGTATAATTCACCCCTCCACTTT. Protein sequence: CASSRSGYNSPLHF. Drawing the rest from reference TRBV28 and TRBJ1-6, the complete variable domain is DVKVTQSSRYLVKRTGEKVFLECVQDMDHENMFWYRQDPGLGLRLIYFSYDVKMKEKGDIPEGYSVSREKKERFSLILESASTNQTSMYLCASSRSGYNSPLHFGNGTRLTVT.